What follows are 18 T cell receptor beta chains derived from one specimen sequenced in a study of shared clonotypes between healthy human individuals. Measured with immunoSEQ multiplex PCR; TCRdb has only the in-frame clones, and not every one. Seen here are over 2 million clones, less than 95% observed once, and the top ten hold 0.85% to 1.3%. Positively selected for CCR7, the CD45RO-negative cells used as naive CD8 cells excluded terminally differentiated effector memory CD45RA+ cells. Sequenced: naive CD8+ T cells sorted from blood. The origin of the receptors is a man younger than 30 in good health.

This CDR3 reads CASSEAEFRGYTF. As DNA, the CDR3 is TGTGCCAGCAGTGAAGCCGAGTTTCGGGGCTACACCTTC. The genes are TRBV2 and TRBJ1-2; unclear D gene. From germline, CDR1 is SNHLY and CDR2 FYNNEI. This CDR3 spans 13 amino acids. Trimming took 0 bases from V and 8 from J, leaving 10 bases between them.

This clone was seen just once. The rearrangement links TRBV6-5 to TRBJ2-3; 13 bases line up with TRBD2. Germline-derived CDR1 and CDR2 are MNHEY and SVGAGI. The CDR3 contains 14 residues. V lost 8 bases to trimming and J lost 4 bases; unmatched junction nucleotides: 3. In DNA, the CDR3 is TGTGCCAGCCAGACTAGCGGGGGGCCAGATACGCAGTATTTT. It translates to CASQTSGGPDTQYF.

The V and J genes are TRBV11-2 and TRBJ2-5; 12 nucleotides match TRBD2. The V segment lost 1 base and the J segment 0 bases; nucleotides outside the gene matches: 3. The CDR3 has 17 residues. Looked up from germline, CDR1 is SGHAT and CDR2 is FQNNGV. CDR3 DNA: TGTGCCAGCAGCTTAGGACTAGCGGGGGCCAACCAAGAGACCCAGTACTTC. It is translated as CASSLGLAGANQETQYF.

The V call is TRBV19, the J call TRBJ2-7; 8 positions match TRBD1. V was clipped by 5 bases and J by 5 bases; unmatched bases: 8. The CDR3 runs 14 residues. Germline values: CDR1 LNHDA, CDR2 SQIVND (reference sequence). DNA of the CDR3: TGTGCCAGTAGTCCGACAGGGGTTTACCACGAGCAGTACTTC. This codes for CASSPTGVYHEQYF.

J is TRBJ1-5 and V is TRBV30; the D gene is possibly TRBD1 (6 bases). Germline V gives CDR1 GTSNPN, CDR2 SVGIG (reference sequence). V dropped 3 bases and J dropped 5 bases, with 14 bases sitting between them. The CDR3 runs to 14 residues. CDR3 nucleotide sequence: TGTGCCTGGAGCTTGTTCGCAGGGGATCAGCCCCAGCATTTT. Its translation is CAWSLFAGDQPQHF.

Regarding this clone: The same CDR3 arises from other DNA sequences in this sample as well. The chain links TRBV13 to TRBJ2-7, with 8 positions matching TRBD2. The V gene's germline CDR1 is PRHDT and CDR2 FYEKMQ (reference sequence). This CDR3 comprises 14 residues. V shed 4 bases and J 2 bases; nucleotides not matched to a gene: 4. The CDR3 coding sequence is TGTGCCAGCAGCTCAGGACTAGCCACCTACGAGCAGTACTTC. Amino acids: CASSSGLATYEQYF. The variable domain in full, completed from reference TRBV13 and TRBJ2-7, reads AAGVIQSPRHLIKEKRETATLKCYPIPRHDTVYWYQQGPGQDPQFLISFYEKMQSDKGSIPDRFSAQQFSDYHSELNMSSLELGDSALYFCASSSGLATYEQYFGPGTRLTVT.

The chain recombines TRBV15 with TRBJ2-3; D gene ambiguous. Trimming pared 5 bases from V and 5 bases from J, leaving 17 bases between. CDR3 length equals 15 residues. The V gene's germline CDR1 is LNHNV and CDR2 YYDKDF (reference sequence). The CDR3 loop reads CATSPSRYGGDTQYF. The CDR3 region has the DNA TGTGCCACCAGCCCATCAAGGTACGGTGGAGATACGCAGTATTTT.

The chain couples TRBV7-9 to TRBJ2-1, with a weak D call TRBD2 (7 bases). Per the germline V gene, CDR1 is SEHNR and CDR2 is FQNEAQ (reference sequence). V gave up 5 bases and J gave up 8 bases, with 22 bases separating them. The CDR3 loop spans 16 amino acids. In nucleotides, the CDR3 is TGTGCCAGCAGCCCCCCTCGGGGAGGGGGAGGCGATGAGCAGTTCTTC. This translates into CASSPPRGGGGDEQFF.

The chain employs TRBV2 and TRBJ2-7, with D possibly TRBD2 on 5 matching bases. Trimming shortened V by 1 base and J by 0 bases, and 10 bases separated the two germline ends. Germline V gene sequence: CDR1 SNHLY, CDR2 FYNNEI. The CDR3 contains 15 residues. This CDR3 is CASSEDGGTSYEQYF. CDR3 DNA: TGTGCCAGCAGTGAAGATGGAGGCACCTCCTACGAGCAGTACTTC.

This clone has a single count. The CDR3 protein is CASSLVTSGGAYNEQFF. In nucleotides, the CDR3 is TGTGCCAGCAGCTTGGTGACTAGCGGGGGGGCCTACAATGAGCAGTTCTTC. The gene calls are TRBV5-6 and TRBJ2-1, with TRBD2 matching 14 bases. The CDR3 runs to 17 residues. Germline V CDR1 and CDR2: SGHDT, YYEEEE. J lost 2 bases, V lost 0 bases, and 1 base had no gene match.

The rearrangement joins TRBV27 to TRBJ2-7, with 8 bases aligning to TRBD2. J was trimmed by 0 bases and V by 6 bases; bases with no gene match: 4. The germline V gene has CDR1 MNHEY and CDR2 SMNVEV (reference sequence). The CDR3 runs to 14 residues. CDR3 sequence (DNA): TGTGCCAGCAGAAGCGGGAGTCCCTCCTACGAGCAGTACTTC. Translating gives CASRSGSPSYEQYF.

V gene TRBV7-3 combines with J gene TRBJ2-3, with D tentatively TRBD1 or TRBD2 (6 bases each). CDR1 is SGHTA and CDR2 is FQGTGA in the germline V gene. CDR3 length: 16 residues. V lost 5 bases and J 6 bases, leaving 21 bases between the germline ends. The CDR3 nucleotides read TGTGCCAGCAGCACCCCGGCGGGACATAGGAGGGATACGCAGTATTTT. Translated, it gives CASSTPAGHRRDTQYF.

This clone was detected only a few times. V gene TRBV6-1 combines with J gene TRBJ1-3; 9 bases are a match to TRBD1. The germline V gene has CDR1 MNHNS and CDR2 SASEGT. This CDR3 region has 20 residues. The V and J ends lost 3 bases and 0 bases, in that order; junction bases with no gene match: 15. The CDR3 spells CASSETGTGRPSGSGNTIYF. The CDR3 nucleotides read TGTGCCAGCAGTGAGACCGGGACAGGGCGTCCCAGCGGCTCTGGAAACACCATATATTTT.

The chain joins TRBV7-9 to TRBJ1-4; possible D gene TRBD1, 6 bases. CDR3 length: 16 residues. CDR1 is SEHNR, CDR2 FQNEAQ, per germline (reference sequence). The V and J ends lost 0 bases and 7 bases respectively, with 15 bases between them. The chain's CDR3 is CASSLAPQGLGEKLFF. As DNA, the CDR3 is TGTGCCAGCAGCTTAGCGCCCCAGGGGCTTGGTGAAAAACTGTTTTTT.

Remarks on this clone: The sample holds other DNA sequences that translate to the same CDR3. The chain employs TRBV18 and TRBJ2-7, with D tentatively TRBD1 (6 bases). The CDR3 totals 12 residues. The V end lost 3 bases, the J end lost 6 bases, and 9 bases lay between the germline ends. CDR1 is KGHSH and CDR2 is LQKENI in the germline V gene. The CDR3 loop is CASSPGGGEQYF. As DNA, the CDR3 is TGTGCCAGCTCACCTGGGGGCGGCGAGCAGTACTTC. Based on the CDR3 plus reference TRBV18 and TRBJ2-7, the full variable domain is NAGVMQNPRHLVRRRGQEARLRCSPMKGHSHVYWYRQLPEEGLKFMVYLQKENIIDESGMPKERFSAEFPKEGPSILRIQQVVRGDSAAYFCASSPGGGEQYFGPGTRLTVT.

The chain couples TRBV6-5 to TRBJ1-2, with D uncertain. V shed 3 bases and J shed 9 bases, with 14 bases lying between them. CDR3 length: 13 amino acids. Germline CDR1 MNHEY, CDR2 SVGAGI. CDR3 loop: CASSYAEGYRYTF. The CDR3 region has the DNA TGTGCCAGCAGTTATGCTGAAGGGTATCGCTACACCTTC.

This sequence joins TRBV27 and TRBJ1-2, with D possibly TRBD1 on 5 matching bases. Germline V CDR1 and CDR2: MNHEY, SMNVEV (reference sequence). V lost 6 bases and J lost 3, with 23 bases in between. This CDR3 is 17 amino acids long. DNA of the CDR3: TGTGCCAGCAGAACTAGGGAATCAGGGCAGACGGACTATGGCTACACCTTC. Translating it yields CASRTRESGQTDYGYTF.

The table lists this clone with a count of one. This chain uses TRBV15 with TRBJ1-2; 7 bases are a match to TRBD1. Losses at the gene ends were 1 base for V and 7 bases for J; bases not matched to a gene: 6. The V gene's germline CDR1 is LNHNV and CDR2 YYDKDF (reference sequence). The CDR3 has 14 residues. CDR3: CATSRASTGVGYTF. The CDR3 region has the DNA TGTGCCACCAGCAGAGCTTCTACAGGGGTTGGCTACACCTTC.